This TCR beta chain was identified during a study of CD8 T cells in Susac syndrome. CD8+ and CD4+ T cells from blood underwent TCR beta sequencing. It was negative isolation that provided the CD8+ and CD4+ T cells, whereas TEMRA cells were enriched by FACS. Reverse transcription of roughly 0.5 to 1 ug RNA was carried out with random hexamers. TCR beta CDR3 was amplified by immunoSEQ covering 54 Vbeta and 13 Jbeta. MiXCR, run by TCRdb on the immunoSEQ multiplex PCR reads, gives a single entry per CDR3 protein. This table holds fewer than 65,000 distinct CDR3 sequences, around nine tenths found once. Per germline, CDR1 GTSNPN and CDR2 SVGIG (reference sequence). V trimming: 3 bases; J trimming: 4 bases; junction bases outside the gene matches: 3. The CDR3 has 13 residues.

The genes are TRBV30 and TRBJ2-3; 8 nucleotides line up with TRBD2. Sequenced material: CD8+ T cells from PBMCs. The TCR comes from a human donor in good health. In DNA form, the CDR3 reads TGTGCCTGGAGCGGGGGGGCCCCAGATACGCAGTATTTT. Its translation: CAWSGGAPDTQYF.